This entry describes one TCR beta chain. These data are taken from a study of blood T cell repertoires in COVID-19. V was cut by 0 bases and J by 2 bases, with 12 bases left in between. The CDR3 sequence is 16 residues long. CDR1 and CDR2 from the germline V gene are SGHRS and YFSETQ. The method was immunoSEQ multiplex PCR; TCRdb's version includes in-frame clones alone and lacks a portion of them. The repertoire holds around 250,000 clones, with around 83% as singletons. V and J are TRBV5-1 and TRBJ1-3; D call uncertain. The sample consisted of peripheral blood. The sequence came from a woman aged 18 to 35 with acute or convalescent COVID-19. The CDR3 coding sequence is TGCGCCAGCAGCTTGGACAGTTCCCTCGCTGGAAACACCATATATTTT. This translates into CASSLDSSLAGNTIYF.